The 28 T cell receptor beta chains below were found in one sample sequenced in a study of blood T cell repertoires in COVID-19. Here immunoSEQ multiplex PCR was the method, and the copy in TCRdb shows in-frame clones only, minus some. The table lists tens of thousands of clones, around 89% of them singletons. The sequenced material came from peripheral blood. The receptors shown here come from a man older than 75 with acute or convalescent COVID-19.

The chain employs TRBV30 and TRBJ2-2; 7 positions match TRBD1. CDR1 and CDR2 from the germline V gene are GTSNPN and SVGIG (reference sequence). V was clipped by 0 bases and J by 6 bases; unmatched bases: 13. The CDR3 runs to 17 residues. CDR3 DNA: TGTGCCTGGAGTGTACTGTCCCCGACAGGGAATGCCGGGGAGCTGTTTTTT. This codes for CAWSVLSPTGNAGELFF.

V usage is TRBV7-9 and J usage is TRBJ2-7; 7 nucleotides agree with TRBD1. V dropped 4 bases and J dropped 2; count of bases not matched to a gene: 8. This CDR3 contains 15 residues. Germline assignment: CDR1 SEHNR and CDR2 FQNEAQ (reference sequence). CDR3 sequence: CASSSGTAGTYEQYF. DNA for the CDR3: TGTGCCAGCAGCTCAGGGACAGCCGGTACCTACGAGCAGTACTTC.

The chain is built from TRBV6-5 and TRBJ2-1; D is uncertain. The CDR3 length is 14 residues. The ends were cut back, 7 bases at V and 0 bases at J, with 10 bases in the middle. Germline CDR1 reads MNHEY; CDR2 reads SVGAGI. CDR3 in DNA: TGTGCCAGCATCCTTAGGAGCTCCTACAATGAGCAGTTCTTC. It specifies CASILRSSYNEQFF.

In this sample, this clone turned up once. The chain recombines TRBV7-2 with TRBJ2-5; D is uncertain. Germline V lookup: CDR1 SGHTA, CDR2 FQGNSA. V lost 3 bases, J lost 2 bases, and 7 bases lay in between. This CDR3 spans 13 amino acids. Here the CDR3 reads CASSLSLQETQYF. CDR3 nucleotides: TGTGCCAGCAGCTTGTCCCTACAAGAGACCCAGTACTTC.

The chain uses TRBV12-3 or TRBV12-4 and TRBJ2-7; D unresolved. The CDR3 extends over 12 amino acids. Trimming left V 3 bases short and J 3 bases short, with 6 bases between. The CDR3 region is CASSLYIYEQYF. The CDR3 DNA reads as TGTGCCAGCAGTTTGTACATCTACGAGCAGTACTTC.

The V gene is TRBV10-3, the J gene TRBJ1-4; possibly TRBD1 for D (6 bases). V was pared by 6 bases and J by 7 bases, with 15 bases between. The CDR3 contains 14 residues. In germline, CDR1 is ENHRY, CDR2 SYGVKD. The CDR3: CAIRGANSGEKLFF. In nucleotides, the CDR3 is TGTGCCATCAGGGGGGCGAACTCTGGTGAAAAACTGTTTTTT.

The chain is built from TRBV5-1 and TRBJ1-6; possibly TRBD1 for D (6 bases). Germline CDR1 reads SGHRS; CDR2 reads YFSETQ. V lost 5 bases and J lost 0, with 12 bases in between. The CDR3 extends over 16 amino acids. The DNA of the CDR3 is TGCGCCAGCAGGATACAGGGAAGCTCCTATAATTCACCCCTCCACTTT. It codes for CASRIQGSSYNSPLHF.

This clone showed up just a few times. V is TRBV30 and J is TRBJ2-7; 9 bases are a match to TRBD1. The CDR3 runs to 14 residues. With 5 bases clipped from V and 4 bases from J, the junction kept 9 bases outside the gene matches. From germline, CDR1 is GTSNPN and CDR2 SVGIG (reference sequence). In nucleotides, the CDR3 is TGTGCCTGGGAAACCGGGACAGGGAGTTACGAGCAGTACTTC. Translation gives CAWETGTGSYEQYF.

This clone appeared once. The gene calls are TRBV6-6 and TRBJ1-5; maybe TRBD1 (6 bases). Germline-derived CDR1 and CDR2 are MNHNY and SVGAGI (reference sequence). The CDR3 sequence is 15 residues long. The V and J ends lost 6 bases and 0 bases respectively, with 12 bases between them. The CDR3 is CASRYRQDSNQPQHF. For the CDR3, the DNA is TGTGCCAGCAGGTACCGACAGGATAGCAATCAGCCCCAGCATTTT.

CDR3: CASSLFSLAAEQYF. In DNA form, the CDR3 reads TGCGCCAGCAGCTTGTTTTCCCTAGCAGCCGAGCAGTATTTT. The chain uses TRBV5-1 and TRBJ2-3; TRBD2 is a possible D gene (5 bases). The CDR3 length is 14 residues. The V gene lost 1 base and the J gene lost 11 bases, with 17 bases spanning the gap. Germline V gene sequence: CDR1 SGHRS, CDR2 YFSETQ.

Here the CDR3 reads CASSLGGGYLDTQYF. The CDR3 DNA is TGTGCCAGCAGCTTAGGGGGGGGCTATCTAGATACGCAGTATTTT. V is TRBV11-2 and J is TRBJ2-3, with D perhaps TRBD2 (7 bases). The CDR3 consists of 15 residues. The V gene's germline CDR1 is SGHAT and CDR2 FQNNGV. Deletions cut 1 base from V and 5 bases from J, with 13 bases between.

The V call is TRBV27, the J call TRBJ1-3; a possible D gene is TRBD1 (6 bases). V lost 5 bases and J lost 3, with 17 bases in between. From germline, CDR1 is MNHEY and CDR2 SMNVEV (reference sequence). CDR3 length equals 16 residues. DNA for the CDR3: TGTGCCAGCAGTCCCACAGGGATCGGCATTGGAAACACCATATATTTT. Its translation: CASSPTGIGIGNTIYF.

The CDR3 spells CASSQRTSGRSGANVLTF. The CDR3 nucleotides read TGTGCCAGCAGCCAAAGAACTTCAGGGCGCTCTGGGGCCAACGTCCTGACTTTC. The V call is TRBV14, the J call TRBJ2-6; possible D gene TRBD1, 5 bases. V dropped 2 bases and J dropped 0 bases, with 14 bases sitting between them. The V gene's germline CDR1 is SGHDN and CDR2 FVKESK. The CDR3 is 18 amino acids.

This clone was recorded only once. This chain connects TRBV6-5 to TRBJ1-1, with TRBD1 identical over 8 bases. V shed 6 bases and J 4 bases; nucleotides not matched to a gene: 7. CDR1 and CDR2 (germline): MNHEY, SVGAGI. This CDR3 comprises 14 residues. The CDR3 region has the DNA TGTGCCAGCAGAGACAGGGGAAACCCCACTGAAGCTTTCTTT. Amino acids: CASRDRGNPTEAFF.

The chain is built from TRBV28 and TRBJ1-2; no definite D call. Germline V gene lookup returns CDR1 MDHEN and CDR2 SYDVKM. Trimming took off 6 bases at V and 2 bases at J, with 7 bases between the two ends. CDR3 size: 12 residues. The CDR3 nucleotides are TGTGCCAGCAGAACAGTAAACTATGGCTACACCTTC. This gives the protein CASRTVNYGYTF.

The rearrangement joins TRBV6-1 to TRBJ2-3, with 10 bases that match TRBD2. The V segment lost 4 bases and the J segment 3 bases; nucleotides outside the gene matches: 7. This CDR3 region has 16 residues. Per germline, CDR1 MNHNS and CDR2 SASEGT. CDR3 in amino acids: CASSGGPSGGTDTQYF. CDR3 DNA: TGTGCCAGCAGTGGGGGGCCTAGCGGGGGTACAGATACGCAGTATTTT.

The chain carries TRBV29-1 and TRBJ2-4, with D perhaps matching TRBD1 (6 bases). The CDR3 loop spans 13 amino acids. V shed 4 bases and J shed 1 base, with 8 bases lying between them. Germline V gene lookup returns CDR1 SQVTM and CDR2 ANQGSEA. This chain's CDR3 is CSVGQGAKNIQYF. CDR3 DNA: TGCAGCGTTGGGCAGGGGGCCAAAAACATTCAGTACTTC.

The chain links TRBV29-1 to TRBJ2-5, with D possibly matching TRBD1 (5 bases). Trimming cost V 7 bases and J 5 bases, with 17 bases left between them. In germline, CDR1 is SQVTM, CDR2 ANQGSEA. The CDR3 consists of 13 residues. CDR3 nucleotide sequence: TGCAGCGCTCAGGACACCGGTGGTGAGACCCAGTACTTC. It yields the protein CSAQDTGGETQYF.

The gene calls are TRBV5-1 and TRBJ1-1; 7 nucleotides match TRBD1. Looked up from germline, CDR1 is SGHRS and CDR2 is YFSETQ. The CDR3 covers 13 residues. V lost 4 bases to trimming and J lost 4 bases; unmatched junction nucleotides: 4. CDR3 coding DNA: TGCGCCAGCAGCACACAGGGGTTCACTGAAGCTTTCTTT. Residues: CASSTQGFTEAFF.

The chain has TRBV4-2 and TRBJ2-4; 11 bases line up with TRBD2. The germline V gene encodes CDR1 LGHNA and CDR2 YNFKEQ. Trimming at V came to 0 bases and at J to 0 bases, leaving 10 bases not matched to a gene. The CDR3 runs to 20 residues. The CDR3 reads CASSQDVPSGGLIAKNIQYF. In DNA, the CDR3 is TGTGCCAGCAGCCAAGATGTGCCTAGCGGGGGGCTGATAGCCAAAAACATTCAGTACTTC.

This chain joins TRBV11-2 and TRBJ2-2; tentative D call: TRBD2 (6 bases). Germline assignment: CDR1 SGHAT and CDR2 FQNNGV. CDR3 length equals 14 residues. The ends were cut back, 5 bases at V and 6 bases at J, with 13 bases in the middle. The CDR3 DNA reads as TGTGCCAGCAGCCCCCGGCCGGGGGCCGGGGAGCTGTTTTTT. Encoded protein: CASSPRPGAGELFF. Together with reference TRBV11-2 and TRBJ2-2, the CDR3 gives the full variable domain: EAGVAQSPRYKIIEKRQSVAFWCNPISGHATLYWYQQILGQGPKLLIQFQNNGVVDDSQLPKDRFSAERLKGVDSTLKIQPAKLEDSAVYLCASSPRPGAGELFFGEGSRLTVL.

The chain couples TRBV9 to TRBJ1-4, with D possibly TRBD1 on 5 matching bases. Germline loops: CDR1 SGDLS, CDR2 YYNGEE. The V end lost 3 bases, the J end lost 8 bases, and 17 bases lay between the germline ends. The CDR3 runs to 15 residues. The CDR3 coding sequence is TGTGCCAGCAGCGCCGGAGGGACGATATGGGAAAAACTGTTTTTT. It specifies CASSAGGTIWEKLFF.

The chain joins TRBV5-1 to TRBJ1-2, with D tentatively TRBD1 (6 bases). Germline-derived CDR1 and CDR2 are SGHRS and YFSETQ. The CDR3 spans 13 residues. V shed 4 bases and J shed 7 bases, with 14 bases lying between them. The CDR3 nucleotides read TGCGCCAGCAGCATCCTGGGGGCCAGTGGCTACACCTTC. Translated: CASSILGASGYTF.

The CDR3 loop is CASRAQGTSNQPQHF. Written as DNA, the CDR3 is TGTGCCAGCAGAGCGCAGGGGACGAGCAATCAGCCCCAGCATTTT. This chain uses TRBV2 with TRBJ1-5; TRBD1 is a possible D gene (6 bases). CDR1 is SNHLY and CDR2 is FYNNEI in the germline V gene. Trimming removed 6 bases from V and 1 base from J, with 13 bases in between. The CDR3 is made up of 15 amino acids.

The gene calls are TRBV15 and TRBJ2-7, with TRBD1 matching over 9 bases. The ends lost 3 bases at V and 4 bases at J; junction bases unmatched: 10. The CDR3 sequence is 16 residues long. From germline, CDR1 is LNHNV and CDR2 YYDKDF (reference sequence). In DNA, the CDR3 is TGTGCCACCAGCAGGGGGGCCGGGACAGGGACTTACGAGCAGTACTTC. Its protein is CATSRGAGTGTYEQYF.

V is TRBV10-1 and J is TRBJ2-7; D is possibly TRBD1 (6 bases). Looked up from germline, CDR1 is WNHNN and CDR2 is SYGVQD (reference sequence). The V and J ends lost 6 bases and 4 bases respectively, with 16 bases between them. The CDR3 extends over 14 amino acids. This chain's CDR3 is CASRRDMDLYEQYF. CDR3 nucleotide sequence: TGCGCCAGCAGAAGGGACATGGATTTATACGAGCAGTACTTC.

V gene TRBV18 combines with J gene TRBJ2-1; 8 nucleotides line up with TRBD2. CDR1 is KGHSH and CDR2 is LQKENI in the germline V gene. V trimming: 8 bases; J trimming: 10 bases; junction bases outside the gene matches: 13. CDR3 length equals 14 residues. CDR3 sequence: CASTFSGGAWEQFF. CDR3 coding DNA: TGTGCCAGCACCTTCTCCGGGGGGGCCTGGGAGCAGTTCTTC.

The rearrangement uses TRBV9 and TRBJ1-6, with 10 bases identical to TRBD1. The CDR3 is made up of 16 amino acids. Germline CDR1 and CDR2: SGDLS and YYNGEE. V shed 3 bases, J shed 10 bases, and the junction held 10 bases outside the gene matches. Written as DNA, the CDR3 is TGTGCCAGCAGCGGCCGGTTAGGGACAGGGGAATCACCCCTCCACTTT. This sequence encodes CASSGRLGTGESPLHF.